This TCR beta chain was found in a study of T-cell memory formation after mild COVID-19. This clonotype has a count of ten or more. Its specificity is unknown. TCR alpha and TCR beta cDNA libraries carrying sample barcodes and UMIs were produced by 5'RACE using constant-segment primers. From the 5' RACE reads, TCRdb called clonotypes with MiXCR, one entry per CDR3 protein. The sample contains 220,000 or so distinct CDR3 sequences, 9.5% of which appear only once. Overall study findings and caveats: Pre-infection memory harbored some responding clones, suggesting cross-reactive memory joined. Shrinking CD4+ clones were chiefly CM and EM; CD8+ ones were chiefly EMRA. Later expanders leaned toward CD4+, whereas clones contracting from day 15 to 85 were balanced CD4/CD8.

The specimen was PBMCs or a T cell subset sorted from them (not recorded which). The source of this sequence is a man between 18 and 29 years old who had mild COVID-19 (a few samples of this study predate the infection). Cell type and time point are not known.

CDR3 nucleotide sequence: TGTGCCAGCAGTCCCCAGATGAACACTGAAGCTTTCTTT. It is translated as CASSPQMNTEAFF. This sequence joins TRBV12-3 or TRBV12-4 and TRBJ1-1; the D is unclear. The CDR3 has 13 residues. Trimming removed 5 bases at V and 0 bases at J, with 7 bases between.